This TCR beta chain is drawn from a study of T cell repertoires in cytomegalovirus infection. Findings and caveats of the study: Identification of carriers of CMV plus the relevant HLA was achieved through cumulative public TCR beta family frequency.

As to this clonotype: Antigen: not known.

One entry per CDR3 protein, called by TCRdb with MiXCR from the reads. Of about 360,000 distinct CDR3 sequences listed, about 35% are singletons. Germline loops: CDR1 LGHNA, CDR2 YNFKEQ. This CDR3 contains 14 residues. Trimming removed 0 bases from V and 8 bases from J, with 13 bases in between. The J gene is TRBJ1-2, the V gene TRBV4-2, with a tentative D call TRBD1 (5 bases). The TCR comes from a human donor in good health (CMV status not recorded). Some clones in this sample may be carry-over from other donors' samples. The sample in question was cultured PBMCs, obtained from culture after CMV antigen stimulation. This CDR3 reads CASSQDLAGRGYTF. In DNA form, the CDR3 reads TGTGCCAGCAGCCAAGATCTGGCAGGGAGGGGCTACACCTTC.